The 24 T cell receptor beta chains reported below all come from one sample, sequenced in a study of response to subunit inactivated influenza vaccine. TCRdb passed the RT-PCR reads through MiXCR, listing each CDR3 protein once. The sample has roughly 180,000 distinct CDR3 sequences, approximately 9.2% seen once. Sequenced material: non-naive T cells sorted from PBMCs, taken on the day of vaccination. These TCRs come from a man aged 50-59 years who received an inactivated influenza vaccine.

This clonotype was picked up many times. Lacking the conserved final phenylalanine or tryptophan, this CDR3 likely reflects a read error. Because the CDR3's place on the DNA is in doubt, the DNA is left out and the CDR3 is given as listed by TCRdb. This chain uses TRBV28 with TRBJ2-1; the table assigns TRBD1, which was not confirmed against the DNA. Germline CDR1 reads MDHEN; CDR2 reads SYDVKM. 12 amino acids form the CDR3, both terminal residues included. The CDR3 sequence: CASSSGVPTQTL.

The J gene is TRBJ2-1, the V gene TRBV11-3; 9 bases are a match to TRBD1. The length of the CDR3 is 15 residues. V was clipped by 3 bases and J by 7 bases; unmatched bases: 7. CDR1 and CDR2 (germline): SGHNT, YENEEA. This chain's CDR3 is CASSLPGQGKNEQFF. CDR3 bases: TGTGCCAGCAGCTTGCCGGGACAGGGAAAGAATGAGCAGTTCTTC. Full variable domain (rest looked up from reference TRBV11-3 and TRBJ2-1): EAGVVQSPRYKIIEKKQPVAFWCNPISGHNTLYWYLQNLGQGPELLIRYENEEAVDDSQLPKDRFSAERLKGVDSTLKIQPAELGDSAVYLCASSLPGQGKNEQFFGPGTRLTVL.

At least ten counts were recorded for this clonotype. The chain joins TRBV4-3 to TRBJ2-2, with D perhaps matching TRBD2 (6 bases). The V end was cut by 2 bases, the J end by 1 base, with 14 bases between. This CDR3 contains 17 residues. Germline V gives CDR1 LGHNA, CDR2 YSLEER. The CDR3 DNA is TGCGCCAGCAGCCAACTTACGGCGGGGATGAACACCGGGGAGCTGTTTTTT. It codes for CASSQLTAGMNTGELFF.

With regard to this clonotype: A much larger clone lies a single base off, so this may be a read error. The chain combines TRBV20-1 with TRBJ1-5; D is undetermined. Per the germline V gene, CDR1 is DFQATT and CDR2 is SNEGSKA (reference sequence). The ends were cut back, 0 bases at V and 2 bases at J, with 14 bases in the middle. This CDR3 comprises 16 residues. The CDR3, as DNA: TGCAGTGCTAGAGATTATGGGCACGTGGGCAATCAGCCCCAGCATTTT. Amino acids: CSARDYGHVGNQPQHF.

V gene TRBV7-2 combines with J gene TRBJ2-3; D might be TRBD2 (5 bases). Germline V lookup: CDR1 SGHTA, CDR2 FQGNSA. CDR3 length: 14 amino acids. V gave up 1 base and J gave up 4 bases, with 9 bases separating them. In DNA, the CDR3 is TGTGCCAGCAGCTTAGGACTATATTCAGATACGCAGTATTTT. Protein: CASSLGLYSDTQYF.

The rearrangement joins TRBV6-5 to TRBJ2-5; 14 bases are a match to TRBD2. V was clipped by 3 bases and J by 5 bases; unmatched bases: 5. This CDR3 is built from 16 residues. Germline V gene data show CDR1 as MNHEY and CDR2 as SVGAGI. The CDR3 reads CASSYYGLAGGETQYF. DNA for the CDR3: TGTGCCAGCAGTTATTACGGACTAGCGGGGGGCGAGACCCAGTACTTC.

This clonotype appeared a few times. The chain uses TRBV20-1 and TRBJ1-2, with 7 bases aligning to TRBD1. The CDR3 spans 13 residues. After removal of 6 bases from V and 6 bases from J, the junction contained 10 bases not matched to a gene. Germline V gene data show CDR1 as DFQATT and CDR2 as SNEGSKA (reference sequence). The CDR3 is CSADVQGRDGYTF. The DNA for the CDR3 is TGCAGTGCCGATGTACAGGGGAGGGATGGCTACACCTTC.

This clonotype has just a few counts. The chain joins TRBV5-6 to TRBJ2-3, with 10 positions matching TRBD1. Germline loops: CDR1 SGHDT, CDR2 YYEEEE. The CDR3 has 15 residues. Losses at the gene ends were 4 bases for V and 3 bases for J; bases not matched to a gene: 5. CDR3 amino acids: CASSRDRGATDTQYF. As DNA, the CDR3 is TGTGCCAGCAGCAGGGACAGGGGAGCGACAGATACGCAGTATTTT.

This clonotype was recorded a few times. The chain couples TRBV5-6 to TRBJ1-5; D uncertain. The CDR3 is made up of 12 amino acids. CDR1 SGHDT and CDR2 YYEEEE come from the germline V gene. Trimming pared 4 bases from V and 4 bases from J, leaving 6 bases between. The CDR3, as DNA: TGTGCCAGCAGCATTAGGAATCAGCCCCAGCATTTT. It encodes CASSIRNQPQHF.

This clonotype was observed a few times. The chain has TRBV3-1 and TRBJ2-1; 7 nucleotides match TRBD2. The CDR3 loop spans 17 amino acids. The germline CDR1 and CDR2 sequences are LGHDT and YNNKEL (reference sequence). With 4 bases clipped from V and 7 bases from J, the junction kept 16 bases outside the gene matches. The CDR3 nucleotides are TGTGCCAGCAGCCCCACTTTGGGCGGGAGACCCCAGAATGAGCAGTTCTTC. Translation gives CASSPTLGGRPQNEQFF.

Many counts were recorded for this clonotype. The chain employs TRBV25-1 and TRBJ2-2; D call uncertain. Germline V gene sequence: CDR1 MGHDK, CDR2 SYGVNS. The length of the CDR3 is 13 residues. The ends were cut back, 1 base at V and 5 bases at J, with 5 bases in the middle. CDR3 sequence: CASSEWGTGELFF. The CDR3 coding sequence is TGTGCCAGCAGTGAATGGGGAACCGGGGAGCTGTTTTTT.

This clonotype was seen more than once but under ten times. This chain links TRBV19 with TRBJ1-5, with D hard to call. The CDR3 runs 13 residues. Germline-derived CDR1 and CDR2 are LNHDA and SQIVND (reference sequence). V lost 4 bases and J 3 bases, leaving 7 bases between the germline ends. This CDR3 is CASSRQDNQPQHF. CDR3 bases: TGTGCCAGTAGTAGACAAGACAATCAGCCCCAGCATTTT.

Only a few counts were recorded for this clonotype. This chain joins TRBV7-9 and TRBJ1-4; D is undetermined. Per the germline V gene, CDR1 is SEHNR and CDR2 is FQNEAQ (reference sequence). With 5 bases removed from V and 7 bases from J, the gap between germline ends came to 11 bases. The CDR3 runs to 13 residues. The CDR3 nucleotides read TGTGCCAGCAGCGTTACGAGGTCTGAAAAACTGTTTTTT. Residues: CASSVTRSEKLFF.

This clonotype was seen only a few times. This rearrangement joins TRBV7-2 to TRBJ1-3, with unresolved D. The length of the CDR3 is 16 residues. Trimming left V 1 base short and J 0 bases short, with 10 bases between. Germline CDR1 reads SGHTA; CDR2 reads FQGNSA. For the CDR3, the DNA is TGTGCCAGCAGCTTAGTTTCCGGATTCTCTGGAAACACCATATATTTT. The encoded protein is CASSLVSGFSGNTIYF.

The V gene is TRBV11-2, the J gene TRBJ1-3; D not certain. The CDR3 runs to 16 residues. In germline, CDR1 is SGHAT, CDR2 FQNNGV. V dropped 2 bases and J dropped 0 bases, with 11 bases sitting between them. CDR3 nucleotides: TGTGCCAGCAGCTTACCCCCGAGCCCCTCTGGAAACACCATATATTTT. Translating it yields CASSLPPSPSGNTIYF.

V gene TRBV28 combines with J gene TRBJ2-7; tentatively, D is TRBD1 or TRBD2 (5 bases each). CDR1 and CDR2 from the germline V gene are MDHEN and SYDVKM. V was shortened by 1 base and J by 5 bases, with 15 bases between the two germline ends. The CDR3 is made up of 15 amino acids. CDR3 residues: CASSLYAGSSNEQYF. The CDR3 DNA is TGTGCCAGCAGTTTATATGCAGGGAGTAGCAACGAGCAGTACTTC.

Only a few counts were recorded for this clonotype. For the CDR3, the DNA is TGTGCCAGCAGTTTAAGCCAACGACAGGGGGCGAGGAACACTGAAGCTTTCTTT. Amino acids: CASSLSQRQGARNTEAFF. This sequence joins TRBV27 and TRBJ1-1, with 10 bases aligning to TRBD1. The CDR3 consists of 18 residues. Germline CDR1 reads MNHEY; CDR2 reads SMNVEV (reference sequence). The V and J ends lost 2 bases and 1 base, in that order; junction bases with no gene match: 10.

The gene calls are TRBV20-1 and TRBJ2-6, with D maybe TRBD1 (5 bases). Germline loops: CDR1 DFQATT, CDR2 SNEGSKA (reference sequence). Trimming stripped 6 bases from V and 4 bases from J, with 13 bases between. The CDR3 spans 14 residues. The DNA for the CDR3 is TGCAGTGCAAGGCAGGGTTACGGGGCCAACGTCCTGACTTTC. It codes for CSARQGYGANVLTF.

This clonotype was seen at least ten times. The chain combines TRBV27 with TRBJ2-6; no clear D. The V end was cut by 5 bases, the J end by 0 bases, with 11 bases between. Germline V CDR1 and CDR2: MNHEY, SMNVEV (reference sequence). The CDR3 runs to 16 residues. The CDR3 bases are TGTGCCAGCAGTCCATACACAAACTCTGGGGCCAACGTCCTGACTTTC. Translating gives CASSPYTNSGANVLTF.

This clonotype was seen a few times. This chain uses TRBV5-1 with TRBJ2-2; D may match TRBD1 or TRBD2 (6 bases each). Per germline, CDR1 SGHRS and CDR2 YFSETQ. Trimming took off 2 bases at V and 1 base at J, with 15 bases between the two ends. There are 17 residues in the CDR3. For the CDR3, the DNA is TGCGCCAGCAGCTTATTCGGGGGCCTTGTGAACACCGGGGAGCTGTTTTTT. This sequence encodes CASSLFGGLVNTGELFF.

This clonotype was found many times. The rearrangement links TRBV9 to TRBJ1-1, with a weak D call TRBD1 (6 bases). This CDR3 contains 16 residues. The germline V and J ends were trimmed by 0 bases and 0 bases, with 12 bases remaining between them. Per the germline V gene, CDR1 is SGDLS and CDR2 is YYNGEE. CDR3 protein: CASSVATRTVNTEAFF. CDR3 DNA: TGTGCCAGCAGCGTAGCTACGAGGACAGTGAACACTGAAGCTTTCTTT.

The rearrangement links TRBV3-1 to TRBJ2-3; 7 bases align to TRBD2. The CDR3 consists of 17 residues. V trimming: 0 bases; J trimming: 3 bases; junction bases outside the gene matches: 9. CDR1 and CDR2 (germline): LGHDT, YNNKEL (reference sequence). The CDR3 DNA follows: TGTGCCAGCAGCCAAGATCCGGCGATGGGGGGGACAGATACGCAGTATTTT. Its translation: CASSQDPAMGGTDTQYF.

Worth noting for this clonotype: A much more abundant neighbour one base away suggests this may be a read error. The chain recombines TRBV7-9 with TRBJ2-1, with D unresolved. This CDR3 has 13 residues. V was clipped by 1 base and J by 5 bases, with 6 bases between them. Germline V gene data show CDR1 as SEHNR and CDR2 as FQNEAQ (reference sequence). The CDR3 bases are TGTGCCAGCAGCTTAGGGGCCCACAATGAGCAGTTCTTC. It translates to CASSLGAHNEQFF.

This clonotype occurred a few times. DNA for the CDR3: TGTGCCAGTAGTATAGCTCCCGACTCCTACAATGAGCAGTTCTTC. Protein: CASSIAPDSYNEQFF. This chain joins TRBV19 and TRBJ2-1; D gene unclear. The CDR3 totals 15 residues. Germline V gene lookup returns CDR1 LNHDA and CDR2 SQIVND (reference sequence). V shed 1 base and J shed 0 bases, with 7 bases lying between them.